This TCR beta chain derives from a study of control samples from healthy donors and cancer patients. Losses at the gene ends were 1 base for V and 2 bases for J; bases not matched to a gene: 2. CDR1 and CDR2 (germline): SGHDT, YYEEEE. The CDR3 consists of 15 residues. Clones were sequenced by immunoSEQ multiplex PCR, and TCRdb holds only the in-frame ones, with some missing. This table has 120,000 or so clones, roughly 90% appearing once. Sequences were obtained from PBMCs. The receptor's source is a woman aged 60 to 75 with lung cancer. The chain employs TRBV5-6 and TRBJ2-7; 11 bases align to TRBD2. The CDR3 coding sequence is TGTGCCAGCAGCTTGAGGGGACTAGCGGCCTACGAGCAGTACTTC. This encodes CASSLRGLAAYEQYF.